This TCR beta chain was obtained from a study of cytomegalovirus exposure and HLA in healthy donors. Study-level results: Published work reported that the classifier diagnosed cytomegalovirus status with high specificity and sensitivity. Certain sequence variants were highly shared and formed a cluster, and this cluster was likely a sequencing artifact.

Use of 60 Vbeta and 13 Jbeta primers characterized the PCR. Generated by immunoSEQ multiplex PCR, the TCRdb table keeps only in-frame clones and is missing some. Among roughly 38,000 clones, around 76% were seen once, and the ten largest hold less than 10%. Of note for this clone: Antigen specificity is unknown.

Germline lookup yields CDR1 SEHNR and CDR2 FQNEAQ (reference sequence). Trimming took 10 bases from V and 3 from J, leaving 12 bases between them. This CDR3 spans 12 amino acids. The sample taken for sequencing was PBMCs. The genes are TRBV7-9 and TRBJ1-2; tentatively, D is TRBD1 (6 bases). The receptor's source is a woman aged 25 to 39 in good health and CMV-seropositive. The CDR3 is CANNRVDYGYTF. The DNA of the CDR3 is TGTGCCAACAACAGGGTCGACTATGGCTACACCTTC.